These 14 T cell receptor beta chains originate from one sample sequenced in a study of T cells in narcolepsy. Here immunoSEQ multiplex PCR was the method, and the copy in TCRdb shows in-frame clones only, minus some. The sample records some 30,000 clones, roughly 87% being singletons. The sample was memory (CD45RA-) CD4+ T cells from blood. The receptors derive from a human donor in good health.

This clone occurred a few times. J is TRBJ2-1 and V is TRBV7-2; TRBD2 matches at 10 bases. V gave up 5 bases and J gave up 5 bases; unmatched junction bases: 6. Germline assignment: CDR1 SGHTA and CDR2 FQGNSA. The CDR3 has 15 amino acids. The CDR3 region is CASSQGLAKNNEQFF. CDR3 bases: TGTGCCAGCAGCCAGGGACTAGCGAAGAACAATGAGCAGTTCTTC.

This CDR3 reads CASSTRGTSILEQYF. In DNA, the CDR3 is TGTGCCAGCAGCACTAGAGGGACTAGCATCCTCGAGCAGTACTTC. V and J are TRBV11-2 and TRBJ2-7, with TRBD2 identical over 9 bases. Germline V CDR1 and CDR2: SGHAT, FQNNGV. The ends lost 5 bases at V and 6 bases at J; junction bases unmatched: 11. There are 15 residues in the CDR3.

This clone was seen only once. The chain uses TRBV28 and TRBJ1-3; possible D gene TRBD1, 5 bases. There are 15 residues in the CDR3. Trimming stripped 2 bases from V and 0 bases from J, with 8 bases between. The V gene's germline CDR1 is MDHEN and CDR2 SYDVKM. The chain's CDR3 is CASSLRGISGNTIYF. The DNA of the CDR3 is TGTGCCAGCAGTTTACGGGGGATCTCTGGAAACACCATATATTTT.

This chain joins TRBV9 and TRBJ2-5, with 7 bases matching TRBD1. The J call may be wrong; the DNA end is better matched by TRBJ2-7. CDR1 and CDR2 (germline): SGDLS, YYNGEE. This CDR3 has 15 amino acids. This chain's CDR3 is CASSPHSVGDSEQYF. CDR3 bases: TGTGCCAGCAGCCCACACTCAGTTGGGGACAGCGAGCAGTACTTC.

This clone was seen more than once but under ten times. The CDR3 bases are TGTGCCAGCAGCCCCAAGCGGGCTGGGGCCAACGTCCTGACTTTC. It yields the protein CASSPKRAGANVLTF. This chain links TRBV27 with TRBJ2-6; D is perhaps TRBD2 (6 bases). Between the trimmed V and J ends, which lost 6 bases and 2 bases, there was a span of 11 bases. In germline, CDR1 is MNHEY, CDR2 SMNVEV (reference sequence). CDR3 length: 15 residues.

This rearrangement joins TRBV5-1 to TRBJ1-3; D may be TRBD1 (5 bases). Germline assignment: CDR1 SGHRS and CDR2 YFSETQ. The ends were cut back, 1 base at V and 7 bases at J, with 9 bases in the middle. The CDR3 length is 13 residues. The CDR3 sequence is CASSLTAGNTIYF. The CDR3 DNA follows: TGCGCCAGCAGCTTGACTGCAGGGAACACCATATATTTT.

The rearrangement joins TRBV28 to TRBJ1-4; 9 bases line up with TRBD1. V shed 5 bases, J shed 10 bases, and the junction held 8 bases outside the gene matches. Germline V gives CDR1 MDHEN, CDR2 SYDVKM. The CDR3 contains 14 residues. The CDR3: CASSTGGSDRKLFF. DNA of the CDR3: TGTGCCAGCAGTACAGGGGGCTCAGACCGAAAACTGTTTTTT.

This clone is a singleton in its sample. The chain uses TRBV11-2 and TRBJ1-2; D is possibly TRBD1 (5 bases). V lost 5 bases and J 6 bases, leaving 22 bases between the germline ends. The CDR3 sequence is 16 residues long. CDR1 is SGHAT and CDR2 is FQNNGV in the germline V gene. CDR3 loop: CASSPLIRVWENGYTF. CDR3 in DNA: TGTGCCAGCAGCCCATTAATCAGGGTCTGGGAGAATGGCTACACCTTC.

The CDR3 here is CASSHRGRGANVLTF. The CDR3 coding sequence is TGTGCCAGCAGCCACCGGGGGCGTGGGGCCAACGTCCTGACTTTC. The chain links TRBV14 to TRBJ2-6; possibly TRBD1 or TRBD2 for D (6 bases each). CDR1 is SGHDN, CDR2 FVKESK, per germline. This CDR3 is built from 15 residues. Between the trimmed V and J ends, which lost 3 bases and 3 bases, there was a span of 9 bases.

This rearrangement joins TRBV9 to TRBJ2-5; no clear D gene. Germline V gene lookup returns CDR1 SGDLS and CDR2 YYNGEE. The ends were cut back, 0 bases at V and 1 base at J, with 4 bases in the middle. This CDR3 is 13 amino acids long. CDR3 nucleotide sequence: TGTGCCAGCAGCGTAGTGCCCCAAGAGACCCAGTACTTC. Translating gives CASSVVPQETQYF.

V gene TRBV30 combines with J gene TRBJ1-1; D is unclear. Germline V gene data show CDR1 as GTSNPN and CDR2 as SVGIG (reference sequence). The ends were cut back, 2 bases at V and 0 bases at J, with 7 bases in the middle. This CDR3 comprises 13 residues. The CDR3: CAWSWEVNTEAFF. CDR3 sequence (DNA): TGTGCCTGGAGTTGGGAGGTGAACACTGAAGCTTTCTTT.

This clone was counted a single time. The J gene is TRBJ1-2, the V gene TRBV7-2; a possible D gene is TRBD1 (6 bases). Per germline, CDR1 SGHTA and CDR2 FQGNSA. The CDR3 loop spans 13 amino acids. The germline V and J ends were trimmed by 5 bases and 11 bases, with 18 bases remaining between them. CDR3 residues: CASSPTALTGYTF. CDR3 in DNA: TGTGCCAGCAGCCCCACGGCACTTACAGGGTACACCTTC.

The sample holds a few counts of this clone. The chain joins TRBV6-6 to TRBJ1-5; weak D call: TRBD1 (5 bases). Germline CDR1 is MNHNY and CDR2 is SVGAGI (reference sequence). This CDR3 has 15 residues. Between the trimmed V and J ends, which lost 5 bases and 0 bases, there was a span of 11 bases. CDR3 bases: TGTGCCAGCAGTACAGGCAGGGATAGCAATCAGCCCCAGCATTTT. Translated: CASSTGRDSNQPQHF.

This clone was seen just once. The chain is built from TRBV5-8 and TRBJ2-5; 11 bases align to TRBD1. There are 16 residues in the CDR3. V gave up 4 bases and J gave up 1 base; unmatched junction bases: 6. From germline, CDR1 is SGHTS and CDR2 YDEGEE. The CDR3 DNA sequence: TGTGCCAGCAGCCCCGGGACAGGGGGGACCCAAGAGACCCAGTACTTC. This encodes CASSPGTGGTQETQYF.